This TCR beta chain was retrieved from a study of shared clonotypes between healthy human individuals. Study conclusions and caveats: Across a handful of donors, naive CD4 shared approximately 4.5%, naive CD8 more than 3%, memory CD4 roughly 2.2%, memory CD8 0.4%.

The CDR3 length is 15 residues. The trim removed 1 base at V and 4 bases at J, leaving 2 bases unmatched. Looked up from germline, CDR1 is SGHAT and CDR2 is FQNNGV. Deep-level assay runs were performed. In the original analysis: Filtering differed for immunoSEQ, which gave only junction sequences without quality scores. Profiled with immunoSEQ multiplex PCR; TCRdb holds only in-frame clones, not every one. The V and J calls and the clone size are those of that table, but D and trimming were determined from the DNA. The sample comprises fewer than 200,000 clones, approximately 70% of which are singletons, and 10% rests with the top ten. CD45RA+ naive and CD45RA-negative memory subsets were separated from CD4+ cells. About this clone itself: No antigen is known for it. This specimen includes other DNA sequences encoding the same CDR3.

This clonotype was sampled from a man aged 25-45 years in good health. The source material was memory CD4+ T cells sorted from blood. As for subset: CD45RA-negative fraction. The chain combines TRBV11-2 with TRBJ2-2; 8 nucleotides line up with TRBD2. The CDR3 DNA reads TGTGCCAGCAGCTTAGTAGCGGGAAGCACCGGGGAGCTGTTTTTT. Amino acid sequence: CASSLVAGSTGELFF. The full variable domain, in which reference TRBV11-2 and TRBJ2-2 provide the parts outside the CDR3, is EAGVAQSPRYKIIEKRQSVAFWCNPISGHATLYWYQQILGQGPKLLIQFQNNGVVDDSQLPKDRFSAERLKGVDSTLKIQPAKLEDSAVYLCASSLVAGSTGELFFGEGSRLTVL.